This is a list of T cell receptor beta chains from one sample in a study of blood T cell repertoires in COVID-19. The data were produced by immunoSEQ multiplex PCR, yet TCRdb's version contains in-frame clones alone and is incomplete. The sample includes approximately 300,000 clones, roughly 86% of them seen just once. Specimen: peripheral blood. The receptors originated from a woman younger than 45 with COVID-19, enrolled during active disease. Both conserved end residues are part of each CDR3. D genes are given only for firm matches. Clone size is stated in some rows and not others, as once, few, many or a class when expanded.

CDR3nt,CDR3aa,v_gene,j_gene,d_gene,abundance
TGTGCCAGCAGCCCCCCGGCCGTGACAGGCTCTGGAAACACCATATATTTT,CASSPPAVTGSGNTIYF,TRBV9,TRBJ1-3,.,.
TGCGCCAGCAGTGAGTCGAAGGCGGGGGGCACCTACAATGAGCAGTTCTTC,CASSESKAGGTYNEQFF,TRBV10-1,TRBJ2-1,TRBD2,.
TGTGCCAGCAGCTTTGGGTCGGGATGGGATTCACCCCTCCACTTT,CASSFGSGWDSPLHF,TRBV5-6,TRBJ1-6,.,.
TGTGCCACCCATCGCGGTAGCACAGATACGCAGTATTTT,CATHRGSTDTQYF,TRBV6-5,TRBJ2-3,.,.
TGTGCCAGCAGCTTAGTACAGGGGATCGGAGCTTTCTTT,CASSLVQGIGAFF,TRBV11-2,TRBJ1-1,TRBD1,.
TGTGCCAGCAGAGAACAGGGGATCTCCTACGAGCAGTACTTC,CASREQGISYEQYF,TRBV6-6,TRBJ2-7,TRBD1,.
TGCGCCAGCAGTCTCTCCGGGACTAGCGGGGTTGAGACCCAGTACTTC,CASSLSGTSGVETQYF,TRBV5-1,TRBJ2-5,TRBD2,.
TGTGCCAGCACCCCTGGCAGGAACACTGAAGCTTTCTTT,CASTPGRNTEAFF,TRBV12-3/TRBV12-4,TRBJ1-1,.,.
TGCGCCAGCAGCCAGCGGACTGTGGGGAATACGCAGTATTTT,CASSQRTVGNTQYF,TRBV5-1,TRBJ2-3,.,.
TGTGCCAGCTCACCATACTCCAGGGAGGGCGAGACCCAGTACTTC,CASSPYSREGETQYF,TRBV18,TRBJ2-5,TRBD2,once
TGTGCCAGCAGCCGAGCATTGAACACTGAAGCTTTCTTT,CASSRALNTEAFF,TRBV12-3/TRBV12-4,TRBJ1-1,.,.
TGTGCCAGCTCCCCCATCGACGGCGGTGGTGGCGGGGAGCTGTTTTTT,CASSPIDGGGGGELFF,TRBV18,TRBJ2-2,.,.
TGTGCCAGCAGCCCCTCTCTAGCGGGGGGCACAGATACGCAGTATTTT,CASSPSLAGGTDTQYF,TRBV7-2,TRBJ2-3,TRBD2,.
TGTGCCAGCAGTTTTATGGAGGGTCTGAGCGAAAAACTGTTTTTT,CASSFMEGLSEKLFF,TRBV28,TRBJ1-4,.,.
TGTGCCAGCAGTACGTACAGGGGACAGGGGGCAGATACGCAGTATTTT,CASSTYRGQGADTQYF,TRBV27,TRBJ2-3,TRBD1,once
TGTGCCAGCAGTTTGCGGGCTGGGGATACGCAGTATTTT,CASSLRAGDTQYF,TRBV12-3/TRBV12-4,TRBJ2-3,.,.
TGTGCCAGCAGCCAAGAATCTGCCCGACAACGCACAGATACGCAGTATTTT,CASSQESARQRTDTQYF,TRBV4-2,TRBJ2-3,.,.
TGTGCCAGCAGCACCAGACAGGATAATTCACCCCTCCACTTT,CASSTRQDNSPLHF,TRBV9,TRBJ1-6,.,.
TGTGCCAGCAGTCCAGAGCTTGGCAGGGGCCCCAGGTCGGCCCTCCACTTT,CASSPELGRGPRSALHF,TRBV27,TRBJ1-6,.,.
TGTGCCAGCAGTGTAACGGGGGACGGACCTCTGGTGGACACCATATATTTT,CASSVTGDGPLVDTIYF,TRBV6-1,TRBJ1-3,.,.
TGTGCCAGCAGAAACCAATCCGGGGGTCACACTGAAGCTTTCTTT,CASRNQSGGHTEAFF,TRBV5-4,TRBJ1-1,.,.
TGTGCCAGCAGCTTCAGCGGGGGGGCCGGAGCCAAAAACATTCAGTACTTC,CASSFSGGAGAKNIQYF,TRBV7-9,TRBJ2-4,TRBD2,.
TGTGCCAGCAGCTTAATTGGACAGGGGAACACTGAAGCTTTCTTT,CASSLIGQGNTEAFF,TRBV7-9,TRBJ1-1,TRBD1,.
TGTGCCAGCAGTCCCGGGACAGCCAGCAATCAGCCCCAGCATTTT,CASSPGTASNQPQHF,TRBV6-5,TRBJ1-5,TRBD1,.
TGCAGCGTCGTAACAGGTAACACTGAAGCTTTCTTT,CSVVTGNTEAFF,TRBV29-1,TRBJ1-1,.,.
TGCGCCAGCAGCTTGGTTTCCGGGGGGGTCACCGGGGAGCTGTTTTTT,CASSLVSGGVTGELFF,TRBV5-1,TRBJ2-2,TRBD2,.
TGTGCCAGCAGTGAGTCGGGGAACACTGAAGCTTTCTTT,CASSESGNTEAFF,TRBV25-1,TRBJ1-1,.,.
TGCAGCGTTGCAGGGACAGGGGATGGCTACACCTTC,CSVAGTGDGYTF,TRBV29-1,TRBJ1-2,TRBD1,.
TGCGCCAGCAGCTTGGACAGCTATGGCTACACCTTC,CASSLDSYGYTF,TRBV5-1,TRBJ1-2,.,.
TGCGCCACCCAGGCCCCAGGGAACCCCACTGAAGCTTTCTTT,CATQAPGNPTEAFF,TRBV5-1,TRBJ1-1,.,.
TGTGCCAGCAGTCCCCCGACAGGGGGTTCTGAAAAACTGTTTTTT,CASSPPTGGSEKLFF,TRBV28,TRBJ1-4,TRBD1,.
TGTGCCAGCAGCTTAGTTTCCTTAGCGGGGGGGACCGGGGAGCTGTTTTTT,CASSLVSLAGGTGELFF,TRBV7-2,TRBJ2-2,TRBD2,.
TGTGCCAGCAGCCGGGAGGGATACACTGAAGCTTTCTTT,CASSREGYTEAFF,TRBV7-9,TRBJ1-1,.,.
TGTGCCAGCAGCCGCACGACAGGAAACTATGGCTACACCTTC,CASSRTTGNYGYTF,TRBV3-1/TRBV3-2,TRBJ1-2,.,.
TGTGCCACCAGCAGAGACCGTCGACTCGCAGAGACCCAGTACTTC,CATSRDRRLAETQYF,TRBV15,TRBJ2-5,.,.
TGTGCCAGCAGTCGGGGTCATGCTGGCAATCAGCCCCAGCATTTT,CASSRGHAGNQPQHF,TRBV6-5,TRBJ1-5,.,.
TGTGCCAGCAGTTTATGGCGGGGGGTTCAAGAGACCCAGTACTTC,CASSLWRGVQETQYF,TRBV28,TRBJ2-5,TRBD2,.
TGTGCCAGCAGTTTCGGACAGAGCTATGGCTACACCTTC,CASSFGQSYGYTF,TRBV27,TRBJ1-2,.,once
TGTGCCAGCAGCGGAGGGGGTGCTGAAGCTTTCTTT,CASSGGGAEAFF,TRBV9,TRBJ1-1,.,.
TGTGCCAGCAGGACAGGCGTCTACGAGCAGTACTTC,CASRTGVYEQYF,TRBV6-5,TRBJ2-7,.,.
TGTGCCAGCAGTTTTGGGCTCGGAGCCAAAAACATTCAGTACTTC,CASSFGLGAKNIQYF,TRBV28,TRBJ2-4,.,once
TGTGCCAGTAGTCCAGGGTTTACTGAAGCTTTCTTT,CASSPGFTEAFF,TRBV19,TRBJ1-1,.,.
TGTGCCAGCAGCGTCGGGGGTTACGAAGAGACCCAGTACTTC,CASSVGGYEETQYF,TRBV9,TRBJ2-5,.,few
TGCGCCAGCAGCTTGGCAGCTAGCGGGCTACTCACAGATACGCAGTATTTT,CASSLAASGLLTDTQYF,TRBV5-1,TRBJ2-3,TRBD2,.
TGTGCCAGCAGCCAGCGACTAGCGGGGAAAGATACGCAGTATTTT,CASSQRLAGKDTQYF,TRBV7-9,TRBJ2-3,TRBD2,.
TGTGCCAGCAGCTCCCAGGGCACAGATACGCAGTATTTT,CASSSQGTDTQYF,TRBV11-3,TRBJ2-3,.,.
TGTGCCAGTACCGCCGCCAGCGGGCAGTACACCGGGGAGCTGTTTTTT,CASTAASGQYTGELFF,TRBV19,TRBJ2-2,.,.
TGTGCCAGCAGCCCAGGGGTAGGCCAGCCCCAGCATTTT,CASSPGVGQPQHF,TRBV14,TRBJ1-5,.,.
TGTGCCAGCAGCCCGGGACAGGAGGGATTTGATTTATACAATGAGCAGTTCTTC,CASSPGQEGFDLYNEQFF,TRBV5-6,TRBJ2-1,TRBD1,.
TGTGCCAGCACAGGGGGCCCCGGGGAGCTGTTTTTT,CASTGGPGELFF,TRBV6-5,TRBJ2-2,TRBD1,.
TGTGCCACCAGTGGGCCCTCGAAAAGCTCTGGAAACACCATATATTTT,CATSGPSKSSGNTIYF,TRBV24-1,TRBJ1-3,.,.
TGTGCCAGCTCACCCGTGACAGGAGGTAATTCACCCCTCCACTTT,CASSPVTGGNSPLHF,TRBV18,TRBJ1-6,.,.
TGTGCCAGCAGCTTGGGGACAGTGAACACTGAAGCTTTCTTT,CASSLGTVNTEAFF,TRBV5-4,TRBJ1-1,.,many
TGTGCCATCAGTGAACTCCCATCTAGCACAGATACGCAGTATTTT,CAISELPSSTDTQYF,TRBV10-3,TRBJ2-3,.,.
TGTGCCAGCTCACCGGGACAGGGTGGGACTGAAGCTTTCTTT,CASSPGQGGTEAFF,TRBV18,TRBJ1-1,TRBD1,few
TGTGCCAGTAGGCCGGGGAACTTTGTTTCACCCCTCCACTTT,CASRPGNFVSPLHF,TRBV19,TRBJ1-6,.,.
TGTGCCAGTAGTCATGGGTCGAATGGGCTTCAGCCCCAGCATTTT,CASSHGSNGLQPQHF,TRBV19,TRBJ1-5,.,.